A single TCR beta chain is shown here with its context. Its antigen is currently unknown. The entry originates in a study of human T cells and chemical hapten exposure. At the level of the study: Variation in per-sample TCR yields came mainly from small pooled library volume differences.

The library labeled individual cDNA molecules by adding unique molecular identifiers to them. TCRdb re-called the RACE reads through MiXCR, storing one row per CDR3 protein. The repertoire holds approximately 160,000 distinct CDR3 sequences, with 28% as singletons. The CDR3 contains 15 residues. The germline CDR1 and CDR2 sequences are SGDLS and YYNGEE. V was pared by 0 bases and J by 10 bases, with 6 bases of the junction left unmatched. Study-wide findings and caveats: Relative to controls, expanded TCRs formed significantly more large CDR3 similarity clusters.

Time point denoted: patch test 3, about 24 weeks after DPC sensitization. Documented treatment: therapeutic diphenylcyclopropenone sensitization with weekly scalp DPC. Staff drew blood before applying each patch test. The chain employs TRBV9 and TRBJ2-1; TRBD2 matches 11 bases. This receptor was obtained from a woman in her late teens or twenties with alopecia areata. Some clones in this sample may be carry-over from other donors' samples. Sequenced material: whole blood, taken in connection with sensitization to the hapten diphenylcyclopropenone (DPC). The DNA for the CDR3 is TGTGCCAGCAGCGTAGAACTAGCGGGGGTCGACGAGCAGTTCTTC. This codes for CASSVELAGVDEQFF. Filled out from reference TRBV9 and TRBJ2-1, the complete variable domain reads DSGVTQTPKHLITATGQRVTLRCSPRSGDLSVYWYQQSLDQGLQFLIQYYNGEERAKGNILERFSAQQFPDLHSELNLSSLELGDSALYFCASSVELAGVDEQFFGPGTRLTVL.